This entry lists 14 T cell receptor beta chains sequenced from one sample in a study of cytomegalovirus exposure and HLA in healthy donors. A multiplex PCR was run with 60 Vbeta primers and 13 Jbeta primers. Libraries were prepared by immunoSEQ multiplex PCR; TCRdb keeps only in-frame clonotypes and omits some of them. The table has some 97,000 clones, 75% to 85% seen once. The sample consisted of PBMCs. The receptors were gathered from a woman aged 18 to 35 in good health and CMV-seronegative.

This clone came up a few times. The V gene is TRBV28, the J gene TRBJ2-7; D perhaps matches TRBD2 (6 bases). The germline V and J ends were trimmed by 5 bases and 3 bases, with 17 bases remaining between them. The germline V gene has CDR1 MDHEN and CDR2 SYDVKM. The CDR3 has 15 amino acids. The CDR3 loop is CASSAPPEGRYEQYF. The CDR3 coding sequence is TGTGCCAGCAGTGCACCTCCGGAGGGTCGCTACGAGCAGTACTTC.

J is TRBJ1-2 and V is TRBV9; D is undetermined. From germline, CDR1 is SGDLS and CDR2 YYNGEE. Trimming shortened V by 0 bases and J by 2 bases, and 5 bases separated the two germline ends. This CDR3 is 13 amino acids long. The CDR3 DNA reads as TGTGCCAGCAGCGTAGTCCCGAACTATGGCTACACCTTC. Protein sequence: CASSVVPNYGYTF.

The chain couples TRBV6-5 to TRBJ2-7, with 7 positions matching TRBD1. The CDR3 length is 15 residues. Germline CDR1 is MNHEY and CDR2 is SVGAGI. Losses at the gene ends were 0 bases for V and 7 bases for J; bases not matched to a gene: 9. CDR3 nucleotides: TGTGCCAGCAGTTACTCCGGGACAGAGATTTGGGAGCAGTACTTC. This gives the protein CASSYSGTEIWEQYF.

J is TRBJ2-1 and V is TRBV5-1; TRBD2 matches 10 bases. This CDR3 has 17 residues. Per germline, CDR1 SGHRS and CDR2 YFSETQ. J gave up 5 bases and V 0 bases, and 8 bases lay outside the gene matches. The CDR3 sequence is CASSLVVSSGRNNEQFF. The CDR3, as DNA: TGCGCCAGCAGCTTGGTCGTTAGTAGCGGGAGGAACAATGAGCAGTTCTTC. The full variable domain, with the rest looked up from reference TRBV5-1 and TRBJ2-1, is KAGVTQTPRYLIKTRGQQVTLSCSPISGHRSVSWYQQTPGQGLQFLFEYFSETQRNKGNFPGRFSGRQFSNSRSEMNVSTLELGDSALYLCASSLVVSSGRNNEQFFGPGTRLTVL.

This chain connects TRBV27 to TRBJ1-4; the D gene is possibly TRBD1 (5 bases). V was shortened by 2 bases and J by 14 bases, with 6 bases between the two germline ends. Germline V gene data show CDR1 as MNHEY and CDR2 as SMNVEV (reference sequence). The CDR3 consists of 10 residues. For the CDR3, the DNA is TGTGCCAGCAGTTTAAACAGGCTGTTTTTT. Amino acid sequence: CASSLNRLFF.

This clone has only a few counts. Additional DNA sequences in this sample encode the identical CDR3. The V gene is TRBV19, the J gene TRBJ1-1; D gene ambiguous. The germline V and J ends were trimmed by 3 bases and 2 bases, with 7 bases remaining between them. This CDR3 comprises 13 residues. Germline V CDR1 and CDR2: LNHDA, SQIVND (reference sequence). CDR3 region: CASSISGNTEAFF. CDR3 bases: TGTGCCAGTAGTATCAGCGGAAACACTGAAGCTTTCTTT.

The rearrangement links TRBV2 to TRBJ2-5, with TRBD1 identical over 8 bases. The J call may be incorrect, as the DNA end agrees better with TRBJ2-7. Germline V gives CDR1 SNHLY, CDR2 FYNNEI. The CDR3 consists of 14 residues. The CDR3: CASRRDRPAYEQYF. The CDR3 bases are TGTGCCAGCAGGAGGGACAGGCCGGCCTACGAGCAGTACTTC.

The chain is built from TRBV2 and TRBJ2-5; 8 bases are a match to TRBD2. V lost 3 bases, J lost 5 bases, and 5 bases stayed unmatched. The CDR3 covers 14 residues. Germline CDR1 and CDR2: SNHLY and FYNNEI. This CDR3 is CASSDGGGWETQYF. The CDR3 DNA is TGTGCCAGCAGTGACGGGGGGGGCTGGGAGACCCAGTACTTC.

There are a few counts of this clone. V is TRBV18 and J is TRBJ1-5, with D perhaps TRBD1 (5 bases). Trimming cost V 3 bases and J 2 bases, with 11 bases left between them. In germline, CDR1 is KGHSH, CDR2 LQKENI. This CDR3 has 15 residues. CDR3 in amino acids: CASSPQGMGNQPQHF. As DNA, the CDR3 is TGTGCCAGCTCACCCCAGGGAATGGGCAATCAGCCCCAGCATTTT.

This clone was recorded once. This chain's CDR3 is CASSMPGLASEQYF. For the CDR3, the DNA is TGTGCCAGCAGTATGCCAGGGTTGGCATCCGAGCAGTACTTC. The J gene is TRBJ2-7, the V gene TRBV7-3; a possible D gene is TRBD1 (5 bases). This CDR3 is built from 14 residues. V dropped 6 bases and J dropped 6 bases, with 18 bases sitting between them. Germline V lookup: CDR1 SGHTA, CDR2 FQGTGA.

Remarks on this clone: Germline is not matched at one junction end, which may reflect a read error. The V gene is TRBV7-9, the J gene TRBJ2-1, with 12 nucleotides matching TRBD2. This CDR3 region has 18 residues. CDR1 SEHNR and CDR2 FQNEAQ come from the germline V gene (reference sequence). The CDR3 spells CSSSYGLAGSSSYNEQFF. The DNA of the CDR3 is TGTTCCAGCAGCTACGGACTAGCGGGAAGTTCCTCCTACAATGAGCAGTTCTTC.

The chain has TRBV7-9 and TRBJ2-3; 7 bases match TRBD2. V lost 3 bases and J lost 2; bases outside the gene matches: 5. Germline assignment: CDR1 SEHNR and CDR2 FQNEAQ (reference sequence). CDR3 size: 15 residues. CDR3 DNA: TGTGCCAGCAGCTTTGGGAGGGAGCCCACAGATACGCAGTATTTT. It specifies CASSFGREPTDTQYF.

DNA of the CDR3: TGTGCCAGCAGTGAGGACTACAGCACAGATACGCAGTATTTT. Protein product: CASSEDYSTDTQYF. This chain connects TRBV25-1 to TRBJ2-3; tentatively, D is TRBD2 (6 bases). Trimming took 3 bases from V and 0 from J, leaving 7 bases between them. The CDR3 spans 14 residues. Germline lookup yields CDR1 MGHDK and CDR2 SYGVNS.

As DNA, the CDR3 is TGTGCCAGCAGCTTGTCCGGTTCGGGGTACAATGAGCAGTTCTTC. This encodes CASSLSGSGYNEQFF. V and J are TRBV5-8 and TRBJ2-1, with a weak D call TRBD2 (5 bases). Germline V gene data show CDR1 as SGHTS and CDR2 as YDEGEE. The CDR3 loop spans 15 amino acids. The V end lost 1 base, the J end lost 4 bases, and 12 bases lay between the germline ends.